This T cell receptor (beta chain) was documented in a study of OX40 agonist ivuxolimab in advanced cancers. Regarding the study in general: Ivuxolimab was an agonistic, fully human IgG2 monoclonal antibody directed against OX40 (CD134), a costimulatory receptor. Intravenous ivuxolimab was administered to patients every 2 weeks at six dose levels: 0.01, 0.1, 0.3, 1.5, 3 and 10 mg/kg. Among the approximately 54 dose-escalation patients, about 19 had hepatocellular carcinoma, 15 or so melanoma, 9 renal cell carcinoma and 9 head and neck cancer. The dose-escalation cohort was approximately 83% male with a mean age of about 60 years, ranging from about 23 to 85. Patients were allowed to have had prior anti-PD-1, anti-PD-L1 or anti-CTLA-4 therapy, and around 40% of the dose-escalation patients had previously received checkpoint inhibitors. Three dose-escalation patients achieved partial responses, one with hepatocellular carcinoma and two with cutaneous melanoma. The point of sequencing TCRbeta in the periphery was to test whether ivuxolimab changed TCR sequence diversity and drove clonal T-cell expansion. The monotherapy dose-escalation portion (N of about 50 patients) of the phase I ivuxolimab trial is reported in the paper. General findings and caveats noted by the study authors: Low levels of normalized T-cell clonal expansion were also seen in some nonresponding patients. Which antigens the clonally expanded peripheral T cells were specific for was not determined. At doses of 0.1 to 3.0 mg/kg, clonal expansion of both CD4+ and CD8+ T cells in blood was seen between baseline and week 6. In partial responders in the 0.1-3.0 mg/kg groups, normalized peripheral clonal expansion was found to be among the lowest, especially among CD8+ T cells. After ivuxolimab, more expanded clones were found on average in CD8+ T cells than in CD4+ T cells.

The trial excluded patients who had a history of autoimmune disease or who were on systemic immunosuppression. Peripheral blood for TCR sequencing was collected from all dose cohorts at baseline, on cycle 4 day 1, and on cycle 7 day 1. The samples were taken from a phase I, first-in-human, multicenter, open-label dose-escalation trial of ivuxolimab. Adults with locally advanced or metastatic head and neck squamous cell, hepatocellular, melanoma or renal cell carcinoma were enrolled in the trial. Before TCR sequencing, CD4+ T cells and CD8+ T cells from peripheral blood were sorted into separate populations. To sequence the TCRbeta CDR3 region, genomic DNA was isolated from the sorted cells. TCRbeta CDR3 regions were sequenced using the immunoSEQ Assay. What TCRdb holds here is the immuneACCESS table cut down to in-frame rearrangements. Part of the clones is not present; checked against another copy, under half of the missing clones reflect an unresolved V gene, and the others are unexplained. The sample data list about 95,000 clones, and roughly 89% of these were observed just once. Of the sample, 0.3% to 0.4% falls within the top ten clones.

The CDR3 numbers 15 residues from cysteine through phenylalanine. Only the CDR3 DNA stays, 45 bases, in frame from base 1. Trimming removed 4 bases from V and 7 bases from J, leaving 18 bases between the germline ends. CDR1 and CDR2 are drawn from the germline V gene: SGHTS, YDEGEE. This clone has only one observation. The antigen this receptor binds is unknown. Within one base of it there is no much larger clone, and no base qualities were kept. The V gene is TRBV5-8 and the J gene is TRBJ1-5; the D gene is perhaps TRBD1, from 6 matching bases. This clonotype originated in an adult with an advanced solid tumor such as melanoma, head and neck, liver or kidney cancer. Sample: CD4+ or CD8+ T cells sorted from blood, taken in a trial of the OX40 agonist ivuxolimab. The nucleotide sequence is given as TGTGCCAGCAGCCGTCGGGGGTCAGGGGTCCAGCCCCAGCATTTT. This translates into CASSRRGSGVQPQHF.